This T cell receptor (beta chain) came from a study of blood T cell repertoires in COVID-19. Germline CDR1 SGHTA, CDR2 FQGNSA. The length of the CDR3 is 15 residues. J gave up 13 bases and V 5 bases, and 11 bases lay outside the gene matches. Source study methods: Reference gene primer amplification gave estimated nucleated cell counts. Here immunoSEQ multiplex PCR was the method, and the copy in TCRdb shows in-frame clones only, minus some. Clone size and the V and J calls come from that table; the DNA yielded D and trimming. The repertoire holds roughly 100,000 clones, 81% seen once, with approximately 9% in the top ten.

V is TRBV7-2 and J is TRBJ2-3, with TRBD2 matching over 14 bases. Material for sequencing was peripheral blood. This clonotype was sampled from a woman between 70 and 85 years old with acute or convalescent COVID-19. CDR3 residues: CASSPSGTSGGEEYF. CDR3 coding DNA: TGTGCCAGCAGCCCCTCCGGGACTAGCGGGGGAGAGGAGTATTTT. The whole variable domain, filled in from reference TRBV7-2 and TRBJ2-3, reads GAGVSQSPSNKVTEKGKDVELRCDPISGHTALYWYRQSLGQGLEFLIYFQGNSAPDKSGLPSDRFSAERTGGSVSTLTIQRTQQEDSAVYLCASSPSGTSGGEEYFGPGTRLTVL.